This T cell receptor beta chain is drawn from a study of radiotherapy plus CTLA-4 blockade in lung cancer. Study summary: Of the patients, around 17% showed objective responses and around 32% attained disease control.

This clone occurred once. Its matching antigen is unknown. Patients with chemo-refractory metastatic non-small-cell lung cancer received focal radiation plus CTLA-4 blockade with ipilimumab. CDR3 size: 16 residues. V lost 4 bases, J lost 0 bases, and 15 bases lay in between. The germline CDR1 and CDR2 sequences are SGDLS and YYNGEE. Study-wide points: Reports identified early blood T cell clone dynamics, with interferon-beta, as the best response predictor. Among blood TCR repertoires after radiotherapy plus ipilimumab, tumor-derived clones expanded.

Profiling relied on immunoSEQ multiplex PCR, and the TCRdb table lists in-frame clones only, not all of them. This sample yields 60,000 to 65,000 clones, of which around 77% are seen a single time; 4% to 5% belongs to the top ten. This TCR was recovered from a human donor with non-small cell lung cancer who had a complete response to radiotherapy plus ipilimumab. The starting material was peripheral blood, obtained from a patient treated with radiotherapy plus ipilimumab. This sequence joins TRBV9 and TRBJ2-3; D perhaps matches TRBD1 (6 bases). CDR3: CASSPGTPTSTDTQYF. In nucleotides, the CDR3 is TGTGCCAGCAGCCCCGGGACACCCACTAGCACAGATACGCAGTATTTT.